A selection of T cell receptor beta chains follows, all from one sample in a study of CD4 T cells in relation to SARS-CoV-2 and coronaviruses. Data came from immunoSEQ multiplex PCR; TCRdb stores just in-frame clones and leaves some out. Here the sample spans about 59,000 clones, 86% being singletons. Sequences were obtained from memory CD4+ T cells from PBMCs. Receptors originate from a human donor in good health. Each CDR3 is given with its conserved first and last residue. D genes are given only for firm matches. The size entry is marked missing in some rows and otherwise reads once, few, many or a size class.

CDR3 length: 15
J gene: TRBJ1-6
clone size: -
D gene: TRBD1
V gene: TRBV19
CDR3 protein: CASKGSGTGGSPLHF
CDR3 DNA: TGTGCCAGTAAGGGTTCCGGGACAGGGGGTTCACCCCTCCACTTT

CDR3 length: 16
J gene: TRBJ1-2
clone size: -
D gene: -
V gene: TRBV19
CDR3 protein: CASTPRGGGRDYGYTF
CDR3 DNA: TGTGCCAGTACCCCCAGAGGGGGAGGGAGGGATTATGGCTACACCTTC

CDR3 length: 16
J gene: TRBJ2-1
clone size: few
D gene: TRBD1
V gene: TRBV25-1
CDR3 protein: CASSVGGQGLLNEQFF
CDR3 DNA: TGTGCCAGCAGTGTAGGAGGACAGGGACTTCTCAATGAGCAGTTCTTC

CDR3 length: 12
J gene: TRBJ2-7
clone size: -
D gene: -
V gene: TRBV4-2
CDR3 protein: CASSQDGRKQYF
CDR3 DNA: TGTGCCAGCAGCCAAGATGGCCGGAAGCAGTACTTC

CDR3 length: 16
J gene: TRBJ1-5
clone size: -
D gene: -
V gene: TRBV28
CDR3 protein: CASIPGGEGTNQPQHF
CDR3 DNA: TGTGCCAGCATCCCCGGGGGAGAGGGGACCAATCAGCCCCAGCATTTT

CDR3 length: 13
J gene: TRBJ2-2
clone size: -
D gene: TRBD1
V gene: TRBV5-1
CDR3 protein: CASSPRTGGELFF
CDR3 DNA: TGCGCCAGCAGCCCAAGGACAGGCGGGGAGCTGTTTTTT

CDR3 length: 17
J gene: TRBJ2-5
clone size: -
D gene: -
V gene: TRBV5-1
CDR3 protein: CASSLGINDRSQETQYF
CDR3 DNA: TGCGCCAGCAGCTTGGGTATTAACGACCGAAGCCAAGAGACCCAGTACTTC

CDR3 length: 14
J gene: TRBJ1-4
clone size: -
D gene: -
V gene: TRBV6-1
CDR3 protein: CASSEGGSNEKLFF
CDR3 DNA: TGTGCCAGCAGTGAAGGGGGGTCGAATGAAAAACTGTTTTTT

CDR3 length: 11
J gene: TRBJ1-6
clone size: -
D gene: -
V gene: TRBV12-3/TRBV12-4
CDR3 protein: CASRKNSPLHF
CDR3 DNA: TGTGCCAGCAGGAAAAATTCACCCCTCCACTTT

CDR3 length: 9
J gene: TRBJ2-7
clone size: -
D gene: -
V gene: TRBV20-1
CDR3 protein: CSAGYEQYF
CDR3 DNA: TGCAGTGCTGGGTACGAGCAGTACTTC

CDR3 length: 13
J gene: TRBJ2-7
clone size: few
D gene: TRBD1
V gene: TRBV28
CDR3 protein: CASKVTGKYEQYF
CDR3 DNA: TGTGCCAGCAAGGTGACAGGGAAGTACGAGCAGTACTTC

CDR3 length: 19
J gene: TRBJ2-2
clone size: -
D gene: -
V gene: TRBV6-2/TRBV6-3
CDR3 protein: CASSLPSFTVLGETGELFF
CDR3 DNA: TGTGCCAGCAGCCTACCATCATTCACTGTCCTAGGTGAAACCGGGGAGCTGTTTTTT

CDR3 length: 13
J gene: TRBJ1-1
clone size: -
D gene: -
V gene: TRBV5-4
CDR3 protein: CASSSGQNTEAFF
CDR3 DNA: TGTGCCAGCAGCTCGGGACAGAACACTGAAGCTTTCTTT

CDR3 length: 16
J gene: TRBJ2-2
clone size: -
D gene: TRBD2
V gene: TRBV27
CDR3 protein: CASGIPGRGKTGELFF
CDR3 DNA: TGTGCCAGCGGAATACCAGGGAGGGGAAAAACCGGGGAGCTGTTTTTT

CDR3 length: 14
J gene: TRBJ2-2
clone size: few
D gene: -
V gene: TRBV9
CDR3 protein: CASSVEVNTGELFF
CDR3 DNA: TGTGCCAGCAGCGTAGAGGTGAACACCGGGGAGCTGTTTTTT

CDR3 length: 16
J gene: TRBJ1-3
clone size: -
D gene: -
V gene: TRBV5-1
CDR3 protein: CASSLEGQGHGNTIYF
CDR3 DNA: TGCGCCAGCAGCTTGGAAGGCCAGGGACATGGAAACACCATATATTTT

CDR3 length: 15
J gene: TRBJ2-7
clone size: -
D gene: TRBD1
V gene: TRBV28
CDR3 protein: CASRSGTGSSYEQYF
CDR3 DNA: TGTGCCAGCAGATCGGGGACAGGGAGCTCCTACGAGCAGTACTTC

CDR3 length: 17
J gene: TRBJ2-3
clone size: -
D gene: TRBD1
V gene: TRBV24-1
CDR3 protein: CATSESPGTGGADTQYF
CDR3 DNA: TGTGCCACCAGTGAATCTCCCGGGACAGGGGGCGCAGATACGCAGTATTTT

CDR3 length: 13
J gene: TRBJ2-5
clone size: -
D gene: -
V gene: TRBV6-5
CDR3 protein: CASSYSNRETQYF
CDR3 DNA: TGTGCCAGCAGTTACTCGAATAGAGAGACCCAGTACTTC

CDR3 length: 13
J gene: TRBJ1-6
clone size: -
D gene: -
V gene: TRBV12-3/TRBV12-4
CDR3 protein: CASSRGLHSPLHF
CDR3 DNA: TGTGCCAGCAGTAGGGGGTTACATTCACCCCTCCACTTT

CDR3 length: 15
J gene: TRBJ2-1
clone size: -
D gene: TRBD2
V gene: TRBV19
CDR3 protein: CASSISGLAVSGQFF
CDR3 DNA: TGTGCCAGTAGTATCTCTGGACTAGCCGTGTCCGGGCAGTTCTTC

CDR3 length: 16
J gene: TRBJ1-1
clone size: -
D gene: TRBD1
V gene: TRBV20-1
CDR3 protein: CSASSGRGILNTEAFF
CDR3 DNA: TGCAGTGCTAGTTCGGGCAGGGGGATCCTGAACACTGAAGCTTTCTTT

CDR3 length: 15
J gene: TRBJ2-7
clone size: -
D gene: TRBD2
V gene: TRBV7-8
CDR3 protein: CASSFLAGGTYEQYF
CDR3 DNA: TGTGCCAGCAGCTTCTTAGCGGGAGGTACCTACGAGCAGTACTTC

CDR3 length: 16
J gene: TRBJ2-7
clone size: -
D gene: TRBD2
V gene: TRBV27
CDR3 protein: CASSEIPGLAVYEQYF
CDR3 DNA: TGTGCCAGCAGTGAAATTCCGGGACTAGCGGTCTACGAGCAGTACTTC

CDR3 length: 15
J gene: TRBJ2-5
clone size: -
D gene: TRBD2
V gene: TRBV7-9
CDR3 protein: CASSPSSGRQETQYF
CDR3 DNA: TGTGCCAGCAGCCCAAGTAGCGGGAGACAAGAGACCCAGTACTTC

CDR3 length: 14
J gene: TRBJ1-4
clone size: -
D gene: -
V gene: TRBV2
CDR3 protein: CASSVLATNEKLFF
CDR3 DNA: TGTGCCAGCAGTGTACTTGCAACTAATGAAAAACTGTTTTTT

CDR3 length: 14
J gene: TRBJ2-5
clone size: -
D gene: -
V gene: TRBV18
CDR3 protein: CASSPAGNQETQYF
CDR3 DNA: TGTGCCAGCTCACCAGCAGGGAACCAAGAGACCCAGTACTTC

CDR3 length: 16
J gene: TRBJ1-2
clone size: -
D gene: TRBD1
V gene: TRBV10-3
CDR3 protein: CAISESDRTGFNGYTF
CDR3 DNA: TGTGCCATCAGTGAAAGTGATAGGACAGGGTTTAATGGCTACACCTTC

CDR3 length: 16
J gene: TRBJ2-1
clone size: -
D gene: TRBD1
V gene: TRBV28
CDR3 protein: CASSLYGTGRQNEQFF
CDR3 DNA: TGTGCCAGCAGCCTTTACGGGACAGGGAGGCAGAATGAGCAGTTCTTC

CDR3 length: 15
J gene: TRBJ1-1
clone size: -
D gene: -
V gene: TRBV28
CDR3 protein: CASSATGLGNTEAFF
CDR3 DNA: TGTGCCAGCAGTGCGACAGGTCTGGGGAACACTGAAGCTTTCTTT

CDR3 length: 13
J gene: TRBJ2-1
clone size: -
D gene: -
V gene: TRBV9
CDR3 protein: CASSVGVAEGQFF
CDR3 DNA: TGTGCCAGCAGCGTAGGCGTCGCCGAAGGGCAGTTCTTC

CDR3 length: 15
J gene: TRBJ2-1
clone size: -
D gene: TRBD2
V gene: TRBV30
CDR3 protein: CAWNSGLAPYNEQFF
CDR3 DNA: TGTGCCTGGAACTCGGGACTAGCGCCTTACAATGAGCAGTTCTTC

CDR3 length: 21
J gene: TRBJ2-7
clone size: -
D gene: TRBD2
V gene: TRBV13
CDR3 protein: CASSPTGWASGRAGHSYEQYF
CDR3 DNA: TGTGCCAGCAGCCCAACGGGGTGGGCTAGCGGGAGGGCGGGACACTCCTACGAGCAGTACTTC

CDR3 length: 15
J gene: TRBJ1-4
clone size: -
D gene: -
V gene: TRBV4-2
CDR3 protein: CASSQDSGGSEKLFF
CDR3 DNA: TGTGCCAGCAGCCAAGATTCGGGGGGAAGTGAAAAACTGTTTTTT

CDR3 length: 13
J gene: TRBJ2-2
clone size: -
D gene: -
V gene: TRBV5-8
CDR3 protein: CASSRANTGELFF
CDR3 DNA: TGTGCCAGCAGCCGGGCCAACACCGGGGAGCTGTTTTTT

CDR3 length: 13
J gene: TRBJ2-1
clone size: -
D gene: -
V gene: TRBV12-3/TRBV12-4
CDR3 protein: CASTTILRNEQFF
CDR3 DNA: TGTGCCAGCACCACTATTTTGAGGAATGAGCAGTTCTTC

CDR3 length: 15
J gene: TRBJ1-1
clone size: -
D gene: -
V gene: TRBV19
CDR3 protein: CASSISVTMNTEAFF
CDR3 DNA: TGTGCCAGTAGTATCTCCGTTACTATGAACACTGAAGCTTTCTTT

CDR3 length: 15
J gene: TRBJ2-3
clone size: -
D gene: -
V gene: TRBV5-5
CDR3 protein: CASSLVQPFGDTQYF
CDR3 DNA: TGTGCCAGCAGCTTGGTACAGCCCTTTGGGGATACGCAGTATTTT

CDR3 length: 13
J gene: TRBJ1-2
clone size: once
D gene: -
V gene: TRBV27
CDR3 protein: CASSDGRQYGYTF
CDR3 DNA: TGTGCCAGCAGTGACGGGCGTCAGTATGGCTACACCTTC

CDR3 length: 15
J gene: TRBJ2-1
clone size: -
D gene: TRBD2
V gene: TRBV9
CDR3 protein: CASSVASGMAQEQFF
CDR3 DNA: TGTGCCAGCAGCGTAGCTAGCGGGATGGCTCAGGAGCAGTTCTTC